The T cell receptor (beta chain) described here comes from a study of blood T cell repertoires in COVID-19. Assay used: immunoSEQ multiplex PCR; TCRdb lists only in-frame clones, some missing. The sample lists some 48,000 clones, just over 85% occurring once. During active infection, Seattle patients enrolled and were then monitored through disease. V lost 5 bases and J 2 bases, leaving 9 bases between the germline ends. This CDR3 region has 13 residues. The V gene's germline CDR1 is SNHLY and CDR2 FYNNEI. This clone came up a few times. This clonotype was obtained from a woman aged 80 or older with COVID-19, enrolled during active disease. Sequenced sample: peripheral blood. J is TRBJ2-5 and V is TRBV2; D might be TRBD1 (6 bases). The CDR3 spells CASSPGQQETQYF. The CDR3 bases are TGTGCCAGCAGTCCAGGACAGCAAGAGACCCAGTACTTC.